This T cell receptor beta chain emerged from a study of cytomegalovirus exposure and HLA in healthy donors. Overall study: An early data release held 70 million to 90 million unique TCRs from HLA-typed donors. Broader study findings: In a later analysis, a genetic analysis reported fewer productive-TCR N-insertions in an Asian-associated ancestry cluster than the cohort average. A later analysis appeared to link common viral pathogens to several of the most significant clusters. Among TCR beta chains, those listed as cytomegalovirus-associated numbered over 150.

V lost 3 bases to trimming and J lost 1 base, with 19 bases between them. CDR3 length: 17 amino acids. The germline V gene encodes CDR1 SGHDT and CDR2 YYEEEE. The PCR used 60 Vbeta and 13 Jbeta primers. TCRdb's copy holds only in-frame clones and misses some; the assay was immunoSEQ multiplex PCR. Of 180,000 or so clones listed, roughly 76% are singletons. Regarding this clone: The antigen remains undetermined.

Material: PBMCs. The clonotype comes from a woman in her late teens or twenties in good health and CMV-seropositive. The rearrangement uses TRBV5-6 and TRBJ1-1; D ambiguous. The CDR3 is CASSSFLLRYPNTEAFF. The CDR3, as DNA: TGTGCCAGCAGCTCCTTTCTTCTCAGATATCCGAACACTGAAGCTTTCTTT. The whole variable domain, filled in from reference TRBV5-6 and TRBJ1-1, reads DAGVTQSPTHLIKTRGQQVTLRCSPKSGHDTVSWYQQALGQGPQFIFQYYEEEERQRGNFPDRFSGHQFPNYSSELNVNALLLGDSALYLCASSSFLLRYPNTEAFFGQGTRLTVV.